This T cell receptor (beta chain) comes out of a study of beta chain features in type 1 diabetes. Study findings and constraints: Shortening that was moderate but significant affected the TCRB CDR3s of Type 1 diabetes patients in all four CD4+ subsets.

The CDR3 totals 16 residues. V lost 1 base to trimming and J lost 6 bases; unmatched junction nucleotides: 9. The germline gives CDR1 GTSNPN, CDR2 SVGIG (reference sequence). Heparinised blood was drawn once per donor, averaging about 116 mL. Each sorted population was over 98% pure. Expressed TCRB transcripts got sequenced, as all isolated RNA was reverse transcribed. Libraries were prepared by immunoSEQ multiplex PCR; TCRdb keeps only in-frame clonotypes and omits some of them. The table includes 200,000 to 250,000 clones, over 9.5% detected once. A remark on this clone: No antigen is known for it.

The J gene is TRBJ2-1, the V gene TRBV30; 10 positions agree with TRBD2. The sequencing input was naive CD4+ T cells from blood. This sequence was found in a woman under 30 in good health. The CDR3 protein is CAWSEIGLAASNEQFF. The CDR3, as DNA: TGTGCCTGGAGTGAGATAGGACTAGCGGCGAGCAATGAGCAGTTCTTC.